The entry below describes one T cell receptor beta chain. Its target is unknown. The sample is drawn from a study of cytotoxic CD8 clonotypes in ibrutinib-treated CLL. Study-level information: Response samples were taken after a median of approximately 11 months on treatment, range 6 to 36. Study-level findings and limits: Clonality measured at baseline exceeded age-matched healthy donors, tracking circulating CD8+ T-cell counts.

This CDR3 is 17 amino acids long. V was shortened by 0 bases and J by 5 bases, with 17 bases between the two germline ends. The germline V gene encodes CDR1 MGHRA and CDR2 YSYEKL. Data came from immunoSEQ multiplex PCR; TCRdb stores just in-frame clones and leaves some out. The sample records hundreds of thousands of clones, nearly 80% being singletons. The V gene is TRBV4-1, the J gene TRBJ1-3, with D maybe TRBD1 (6 bases). The sequence was obtained from a human donor with chronic lymphocytic leukemia. The sample in question was PBMCs, obtained after 12 months of ibrutinib treatment. The CDR3 coding sequence is TGCGCCAGCAGCCAAGAGCTGGTCGCAGGGGCACGAAACACCATATATTTT. Translated: CASSQELVAGARNTIYF.